The 11 T cell receptor beta chains below come from one sample, sequenced in a study of cytomegalovirus exposure and HLA in healthy donors. Profiled with immunoSEQ multiplex PCR; TCRdb holds only in-frame clones, not every one. The sample holds about 150,000 clones, around 84% seen once. The sequenced sample consisted of PBMCs. Receptor source: a human donor in good health.

V gene TRBV18 combines with J gene TRBJ2-3; 9 bases are shared with TRBD2. Germline V CDR1 and CDR2: KGHSH, LQKENI. The length of the CDR3 is 15 residues. The trim removed 2 bases at V and 2 bases at J, leaving 2 bases unmatched. This CDR3 is CASSPVAGVTDTQYF. CDR3 DNA sequence: TGTGCCAGCTCACCAGTAGCGGGGGTCACAGATACGCAGTATTTT.

The genes are TRBV19 and TRBJ2-3, with TRBD2 matching 9 bases. Germline V lookup: CDR1 LNHDA, CDR2 SQIVND (reference sequence). The CDR3 sequence is 17 residues long. Trimming cost V 3 bases and J 0 bases; bases outside gene matches: 7. CDR3 region: CASSMRLADTSTDTQYF. The CDR3 DNA reads TGTGCCAGTAGTATGCGACTAGCGGATACTAGCACAGATACGCAGTATTTT. The variable domain in full, with the rest retrieved from reference TRBV19 and TRBJ2-3, is DGGITQSPKYLFRKEGQNVTLSCEQNLNHDAMYWYRQDPGQGLRLIYYSQIVNDFQKGDIAEGYSVSREKKESFPLTVTSAQKNPTAFYLCASSMRLADTSTDTQYFGPGTRLTVL.

The chain carries TRBV4-3 and TRBJ1-1; the D is unclear. There are 13 residues in the CDR3. Trimming cost V 3 bases and J 5 bases, with 10 bases left between them. Germline-derived CDR1 and CDR2 are LGHNA and YSLEER. CDR3 residues: CASSQGAGTEAFF. The CDR3 nucleotides are TGCGCCAGCAGCCAGGGCGCGGGGACTGAAGCTTTCTTT.

This clone was seen only once. The chain couples TRBV27 to TRBJ1-2; 10 bases map to TRBD1. V lost 3 bases to trimming and J lost 6 bases; unmatched junction nucleotides: 7. This CDR3 has 15 amino acids. From germline, CDR1 is MNHEY and CDR2 SMNVEV (reference sequence). The CDR3 coding sequence is TGTGCCAGCAGTTTGACAGGGGGCGGTTTGAATGGCTACACCTTC. This sequence encodes CASSLTGGGLNGYTF.

The chain is built from TRBV27 and TRBJ1-2; 9 bases match TRBD1. J lost 4 bases, V lost 3 bases, and 3 bases had no gene match. The CDR3 contains 14 residues. The germline CDR1 and CDR2 sequences are MNHEY and SMNVEV (reference sequence). CDR3 protein: CASSLGTGPYGYTF. In DNA form, the CDR3 reads TGTGCCAGCAGTTTGGGGACAGGGCCCTATGGCTACACCTTC.

The genes are TRBV5-4 and TRBJ2-7; D perhaps matches TRBD1 (7 bases). The CDR3 is 15 amino acids. V was shortened by 0 bases and J by 1 base, with 11 bases between the two germline ends. Germline-derived CDR1 and CDR2 are SGHNT and YYREEE (reference sequence). In DNA, the CDR3 is TGTGCCAGCAGCTTGGGGGCGGGACAGTCCTACGAGCAGTACTTC. Translated, it gives CASSLGAGQSYEQYF.

The chain joins TRBV25-1 to TRBJ2-3; D is unclear. Germline loops: CDR1 MGHDK, CDR2 SYGVNS. The CDR3 has 15 residues. The germline V and J ends were trimmed by 5 bases and 0 bases, with 12 bases remaining between them. This CDR3 is CASSRLEISTDTQYF. The CDR3 DNA reads TGTGCCAGCAGTAGGCTGGAGATTAGCACAGATACGCAGTATTTT.

This chain links TRBV5-1 with TRBJ2-7, with D possibly matching TRBD1 (6 bases). The CDR3 runs 15 residues. Trimming removed 6 bases at V and 4 bases at J, with 20 bases between. CDR1 and CDR2 (germline): SGHRS, YFSETQ. The CDR3: CASTLQTGTVYEQYF. In DNA form, the CDR3 reads TGCGCCAGCACCCTGCAAACAGGGACGGTGTACGAGCAGTACTTC. Variable domain in full (rest from reference TRBV5-1 and TRBJ2-7): KAGVTQTPRYLIKTRGQQVTLSCSPISGHRSVSWYQQTPGQGLQFLFEYFSETQRNKGNFPGRFSGRQFSNSRSEMNVSTLELGDSALYLCASTLQTGTVYEQYFGPGTRLTVT.

The J gene is TRBJ1-2, the V gene TRBV29-1, with TRBD1 as a possible D gene (5 bases). The length of the CDR3 is 12 residues. Germline V CDR1 and CDR2: SQVTM, ANQGSEA. V shed 7 bases and J shed 8 bases, with 17 bases lying between them. CDR3 protein: CSGSQGNYGYTF. CDR3 nucleotides: TGCAGCGGGTCTCAGGGAAATTACGGCTACACCTTC.

The V gene is TRBV28, the J gene TRBJ2-4; tentatively, D is TRBD2 (5 bases). The CDR3 loop spans 16 amino acids. V gave up 8 bases and J gave up 1 base, with 18 bases separating them. Germline lookup yields CDR1 MDHEN and CDR2 SYDVKM. In DNA, the CDR3 is TGTGCCAGCCAAACACTCGGAGGTGTGGCCAAAAACATTCAGTACTTC. Protein product: CASQTLGGVAKNIQYF.

The V call is TRBV19, the J call TRBJ1-4; D remains unclear. The ends were cut back, 2 bases at V and 7 bases at J, with 8 bases in the middle. CDR1 and CDR2 (germline): LNHDA, SQIVND (reference sequence). The CDR3 is made up of 13 amino acids. The CDR3: CASSISEGEKLFF. DNA of the CDR3: TGTGCCAGTAGTATAAGCGAAGGTGAAAAACTGTTTTTT.